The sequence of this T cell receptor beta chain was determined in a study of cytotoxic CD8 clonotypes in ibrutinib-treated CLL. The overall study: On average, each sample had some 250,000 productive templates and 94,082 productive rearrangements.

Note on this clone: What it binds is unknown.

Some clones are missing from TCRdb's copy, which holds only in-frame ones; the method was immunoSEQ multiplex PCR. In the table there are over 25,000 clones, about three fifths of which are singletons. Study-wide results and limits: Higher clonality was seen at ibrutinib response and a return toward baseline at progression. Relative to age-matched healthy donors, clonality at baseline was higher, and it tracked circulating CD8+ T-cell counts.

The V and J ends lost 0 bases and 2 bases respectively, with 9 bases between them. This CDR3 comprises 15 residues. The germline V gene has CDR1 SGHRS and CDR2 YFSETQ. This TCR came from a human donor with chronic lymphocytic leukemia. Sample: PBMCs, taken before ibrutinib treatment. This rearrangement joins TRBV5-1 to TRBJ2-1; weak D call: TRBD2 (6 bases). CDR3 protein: CASSLDAGTYNEQFF. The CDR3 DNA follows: TGCGCCAGCAGCTTGGACGCGGGAACCTACAATGAGCAGTTCTTC.